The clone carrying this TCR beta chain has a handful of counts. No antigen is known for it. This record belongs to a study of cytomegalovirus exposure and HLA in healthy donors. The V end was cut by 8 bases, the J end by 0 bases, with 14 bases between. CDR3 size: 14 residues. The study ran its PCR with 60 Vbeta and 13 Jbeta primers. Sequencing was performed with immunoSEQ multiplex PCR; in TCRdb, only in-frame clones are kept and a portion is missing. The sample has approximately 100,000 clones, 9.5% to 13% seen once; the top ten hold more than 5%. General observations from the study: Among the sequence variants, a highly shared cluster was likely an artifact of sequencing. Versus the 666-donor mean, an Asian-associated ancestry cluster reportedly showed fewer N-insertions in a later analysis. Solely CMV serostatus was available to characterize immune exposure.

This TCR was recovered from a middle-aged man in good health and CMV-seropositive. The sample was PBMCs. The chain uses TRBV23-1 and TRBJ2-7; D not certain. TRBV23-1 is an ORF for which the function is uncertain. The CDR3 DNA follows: TGCGCCAGCCCGGCGGTTGCGGACTCCTACGAGCAGTACTTC. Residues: CASPAVADSYEQYF.